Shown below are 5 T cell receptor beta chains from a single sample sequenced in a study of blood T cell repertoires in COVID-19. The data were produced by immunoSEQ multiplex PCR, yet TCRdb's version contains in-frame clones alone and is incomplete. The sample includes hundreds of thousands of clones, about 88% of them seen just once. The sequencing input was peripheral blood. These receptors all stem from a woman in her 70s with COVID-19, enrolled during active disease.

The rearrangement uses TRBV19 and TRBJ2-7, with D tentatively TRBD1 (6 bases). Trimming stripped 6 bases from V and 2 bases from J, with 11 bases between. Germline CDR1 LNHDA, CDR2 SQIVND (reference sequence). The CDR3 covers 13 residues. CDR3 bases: TGTGCCAGTAGAGACAGGCGAACCTACGAGCAGTACTTC. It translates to CASRDRRTYEQYF.

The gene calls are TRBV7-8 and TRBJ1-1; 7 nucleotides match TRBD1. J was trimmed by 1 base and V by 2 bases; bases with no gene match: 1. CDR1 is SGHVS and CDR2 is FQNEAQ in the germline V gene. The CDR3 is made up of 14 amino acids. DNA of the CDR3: TGTGCCAGCAGCTTACAGGGGGGGAACACTGAAGCTTTCTTT. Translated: CASSLQGGNTEAFF.

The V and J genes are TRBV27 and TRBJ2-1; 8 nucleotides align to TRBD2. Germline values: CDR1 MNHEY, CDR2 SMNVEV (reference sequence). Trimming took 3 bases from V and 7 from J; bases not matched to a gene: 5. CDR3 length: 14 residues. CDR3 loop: CASSFRLAGNEQFF. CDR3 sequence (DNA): TGTGCCAGCAGTTTCCGATTAGCGGGGAATGAGCAGTTCTTC.

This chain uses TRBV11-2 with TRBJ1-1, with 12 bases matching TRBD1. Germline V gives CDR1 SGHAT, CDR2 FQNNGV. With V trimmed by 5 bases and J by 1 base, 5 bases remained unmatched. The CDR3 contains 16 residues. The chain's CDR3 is CASSRDRGPPNTEAFF. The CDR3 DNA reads TGTGCCAGCAGCCGGGACAGGGGGCCCCCGAACACTGAAGCTTTCTTT.

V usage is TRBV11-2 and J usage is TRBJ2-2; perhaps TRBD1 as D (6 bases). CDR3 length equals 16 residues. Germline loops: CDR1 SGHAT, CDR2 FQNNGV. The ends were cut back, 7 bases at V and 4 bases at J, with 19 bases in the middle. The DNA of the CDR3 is TGTGCCAGCACCTCATTCCGGGCAGGGGCCACCGGGGAGCTGTTTTTT. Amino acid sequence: CASTSFRAGATGELFF.